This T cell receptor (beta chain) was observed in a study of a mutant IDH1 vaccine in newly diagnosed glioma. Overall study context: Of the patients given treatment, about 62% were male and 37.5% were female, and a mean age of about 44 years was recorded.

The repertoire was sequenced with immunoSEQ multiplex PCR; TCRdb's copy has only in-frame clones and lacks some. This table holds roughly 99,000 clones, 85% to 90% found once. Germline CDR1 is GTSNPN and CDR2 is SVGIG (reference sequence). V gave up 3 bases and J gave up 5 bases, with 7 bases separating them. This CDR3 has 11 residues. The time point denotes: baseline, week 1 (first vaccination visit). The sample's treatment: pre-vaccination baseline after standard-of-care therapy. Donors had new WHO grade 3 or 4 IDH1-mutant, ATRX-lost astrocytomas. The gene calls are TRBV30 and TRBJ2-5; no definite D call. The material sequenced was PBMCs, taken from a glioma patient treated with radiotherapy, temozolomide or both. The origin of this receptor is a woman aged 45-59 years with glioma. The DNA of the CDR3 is TGTGCCTGGAGCCGGTCGGAGACCCAGTACTTC. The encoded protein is CAWSRSETQYF.